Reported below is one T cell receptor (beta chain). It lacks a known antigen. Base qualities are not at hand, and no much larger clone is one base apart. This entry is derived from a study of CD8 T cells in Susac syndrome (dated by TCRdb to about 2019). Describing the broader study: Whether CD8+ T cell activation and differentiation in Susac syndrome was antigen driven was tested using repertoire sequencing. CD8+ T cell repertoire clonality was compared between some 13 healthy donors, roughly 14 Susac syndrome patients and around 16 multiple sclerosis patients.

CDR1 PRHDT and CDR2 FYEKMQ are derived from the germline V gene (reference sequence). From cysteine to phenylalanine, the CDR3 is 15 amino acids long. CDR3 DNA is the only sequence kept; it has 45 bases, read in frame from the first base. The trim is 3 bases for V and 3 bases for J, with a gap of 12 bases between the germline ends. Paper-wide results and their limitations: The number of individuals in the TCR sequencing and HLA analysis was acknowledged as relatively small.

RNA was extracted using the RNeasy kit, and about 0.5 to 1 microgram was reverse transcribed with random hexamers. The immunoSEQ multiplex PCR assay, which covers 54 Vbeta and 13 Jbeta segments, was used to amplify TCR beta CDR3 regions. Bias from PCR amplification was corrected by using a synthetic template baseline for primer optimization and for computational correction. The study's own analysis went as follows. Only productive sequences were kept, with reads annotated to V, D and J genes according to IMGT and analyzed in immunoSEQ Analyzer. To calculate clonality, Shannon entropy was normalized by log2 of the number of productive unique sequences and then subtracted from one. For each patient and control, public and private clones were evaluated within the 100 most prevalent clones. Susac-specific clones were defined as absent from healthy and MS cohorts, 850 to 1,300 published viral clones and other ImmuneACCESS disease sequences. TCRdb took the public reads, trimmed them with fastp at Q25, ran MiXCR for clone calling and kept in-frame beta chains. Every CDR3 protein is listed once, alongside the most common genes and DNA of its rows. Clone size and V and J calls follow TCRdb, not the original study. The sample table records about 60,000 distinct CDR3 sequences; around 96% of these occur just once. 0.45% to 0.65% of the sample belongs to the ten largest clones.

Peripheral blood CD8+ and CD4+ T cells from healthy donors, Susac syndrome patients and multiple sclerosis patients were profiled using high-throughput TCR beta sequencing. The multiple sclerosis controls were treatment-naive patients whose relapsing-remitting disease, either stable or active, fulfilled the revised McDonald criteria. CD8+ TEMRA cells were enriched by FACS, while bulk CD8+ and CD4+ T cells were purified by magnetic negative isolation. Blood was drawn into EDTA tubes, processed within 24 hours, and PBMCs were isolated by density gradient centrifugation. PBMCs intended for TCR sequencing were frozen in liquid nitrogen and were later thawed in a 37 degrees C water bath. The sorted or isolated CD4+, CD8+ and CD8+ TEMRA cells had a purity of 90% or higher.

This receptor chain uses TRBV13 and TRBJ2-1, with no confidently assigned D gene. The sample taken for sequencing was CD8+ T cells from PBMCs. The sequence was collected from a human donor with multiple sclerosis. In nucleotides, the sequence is TGTGCCAGCAGCTTTGGACGGAACAACTACAATGAGCAGTTCTTC. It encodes CASSFGRNNYNEQFF.